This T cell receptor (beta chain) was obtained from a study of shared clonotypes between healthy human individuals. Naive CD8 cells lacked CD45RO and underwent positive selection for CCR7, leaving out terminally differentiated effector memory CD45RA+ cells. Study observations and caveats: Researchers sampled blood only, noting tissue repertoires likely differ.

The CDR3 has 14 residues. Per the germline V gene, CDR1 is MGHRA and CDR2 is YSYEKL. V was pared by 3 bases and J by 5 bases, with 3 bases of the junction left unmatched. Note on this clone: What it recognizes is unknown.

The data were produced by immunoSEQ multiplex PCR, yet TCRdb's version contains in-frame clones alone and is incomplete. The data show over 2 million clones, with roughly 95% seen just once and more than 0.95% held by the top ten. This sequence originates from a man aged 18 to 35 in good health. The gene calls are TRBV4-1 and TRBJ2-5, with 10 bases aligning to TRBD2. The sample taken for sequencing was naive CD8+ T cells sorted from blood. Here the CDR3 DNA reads TGCGCCAGCAGCCACCTAGCGGGAGTGGAGACCCAGTACTTC. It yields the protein CASSHLAGVETQYF.